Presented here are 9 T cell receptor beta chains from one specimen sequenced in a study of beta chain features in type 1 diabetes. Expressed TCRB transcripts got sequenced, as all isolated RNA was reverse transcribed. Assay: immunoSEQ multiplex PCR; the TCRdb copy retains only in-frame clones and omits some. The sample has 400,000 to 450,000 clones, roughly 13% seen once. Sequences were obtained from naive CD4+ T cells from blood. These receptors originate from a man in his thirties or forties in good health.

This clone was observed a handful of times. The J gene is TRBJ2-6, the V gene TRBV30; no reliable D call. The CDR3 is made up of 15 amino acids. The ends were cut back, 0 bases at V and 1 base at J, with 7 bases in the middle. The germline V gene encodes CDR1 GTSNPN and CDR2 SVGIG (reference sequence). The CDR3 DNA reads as TGTGCCTGGAGTGTACGAGTATCTGGGGCCAACGTCCTGACTTTC. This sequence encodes CAWSVRVSGANVLTF.

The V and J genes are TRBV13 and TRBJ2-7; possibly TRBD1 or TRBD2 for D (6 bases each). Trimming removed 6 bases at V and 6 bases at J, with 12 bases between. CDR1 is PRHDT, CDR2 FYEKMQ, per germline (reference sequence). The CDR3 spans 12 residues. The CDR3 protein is CASRQGTFEQYF. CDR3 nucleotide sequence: TGTGCCAGCAGGCAGGGGACTTTCGAGCAGTACTTC.

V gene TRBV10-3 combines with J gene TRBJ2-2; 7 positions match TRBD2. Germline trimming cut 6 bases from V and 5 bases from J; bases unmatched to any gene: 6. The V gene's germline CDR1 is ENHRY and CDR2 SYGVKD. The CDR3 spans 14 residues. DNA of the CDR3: TGTGCCATCAGCCCCCGGGGGGAGACCGGGGAGCTGTTTTTT. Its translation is CAISPRGETGELFF.

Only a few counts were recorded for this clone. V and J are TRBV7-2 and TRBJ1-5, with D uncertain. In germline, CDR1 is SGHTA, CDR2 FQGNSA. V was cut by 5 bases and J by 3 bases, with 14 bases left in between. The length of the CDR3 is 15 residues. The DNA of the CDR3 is TGTGCCAGCAGCCACAGCTCTCCTGCCAATCAGCCCCAGCATTTT. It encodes CASSHSSPANQPQHF.

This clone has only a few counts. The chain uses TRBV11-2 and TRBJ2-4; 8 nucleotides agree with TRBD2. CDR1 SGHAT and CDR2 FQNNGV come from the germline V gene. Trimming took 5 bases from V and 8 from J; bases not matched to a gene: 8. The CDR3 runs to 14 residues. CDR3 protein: CASSPPGLGDIQYF. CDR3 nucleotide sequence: TGTGCCAGCAGCCCCCCGGGACTAGGGGACATTCAGTACTTC. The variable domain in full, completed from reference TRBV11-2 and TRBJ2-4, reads EAGVAQSPRYKIIEKRQSVAFWCNPISGHATLYWYQQILGQGPKLLIQFQNNGVVDDSQLPKDRFSAERLKGVDSTLKIQPAKLEDSAVYLCASSPPGLGDIQYFGAGTRLSVL.

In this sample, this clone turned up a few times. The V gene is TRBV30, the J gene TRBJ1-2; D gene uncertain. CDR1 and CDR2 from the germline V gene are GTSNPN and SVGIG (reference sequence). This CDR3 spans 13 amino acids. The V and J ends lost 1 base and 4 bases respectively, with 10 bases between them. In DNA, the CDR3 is TGTGCCTGGAGTGAACAGTCTGGCTATGGCTACACCTTC. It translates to CAWSEQSGYGYTF.

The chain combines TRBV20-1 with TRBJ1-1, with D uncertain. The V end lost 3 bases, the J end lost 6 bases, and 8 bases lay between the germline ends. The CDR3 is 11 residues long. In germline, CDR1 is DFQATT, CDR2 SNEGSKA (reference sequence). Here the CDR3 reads CSASGVAEAFF. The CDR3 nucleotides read TGCAGTGCTAGTGGGGTGGCTGAAGCTTTCTTT.

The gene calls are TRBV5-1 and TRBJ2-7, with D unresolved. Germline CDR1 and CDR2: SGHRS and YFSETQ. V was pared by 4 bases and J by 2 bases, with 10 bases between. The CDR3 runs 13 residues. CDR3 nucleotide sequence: TGCGCCAGCAGCCCGTACGGAGCCTACGAGCAGTACTTC. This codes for CASSPYGAYEQYF. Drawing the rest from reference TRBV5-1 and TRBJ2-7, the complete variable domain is KAGVTQTPRYLIKTRGQQVTLSCSPISGHRSVSWYQQTPGQGLQFLFEYFSETQRNKGNFPGRFSGRQFSNSRSEMNVSTLELGDSALYLCASSPYGAYEQYFGPGTRLTVT.

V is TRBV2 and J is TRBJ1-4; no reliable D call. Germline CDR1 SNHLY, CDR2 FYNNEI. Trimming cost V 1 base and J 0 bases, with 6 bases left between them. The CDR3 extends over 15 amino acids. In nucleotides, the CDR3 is TGTGCCAGCAGTGAAGGCGGCCCAACTAATGAAAAACTGTTTTTT. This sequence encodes CASSEGGPTNEKLFF.